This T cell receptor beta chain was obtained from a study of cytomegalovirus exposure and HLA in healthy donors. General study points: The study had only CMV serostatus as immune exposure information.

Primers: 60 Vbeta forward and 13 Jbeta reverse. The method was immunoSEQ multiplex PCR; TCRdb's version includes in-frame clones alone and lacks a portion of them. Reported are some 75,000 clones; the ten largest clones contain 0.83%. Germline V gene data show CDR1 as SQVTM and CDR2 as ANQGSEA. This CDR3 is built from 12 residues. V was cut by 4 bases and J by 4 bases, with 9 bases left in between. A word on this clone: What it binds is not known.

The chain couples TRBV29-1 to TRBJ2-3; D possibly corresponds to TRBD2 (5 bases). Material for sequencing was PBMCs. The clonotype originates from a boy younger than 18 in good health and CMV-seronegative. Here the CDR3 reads CSVARGSDTQYF. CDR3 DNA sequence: TGCAGCGTTGCACGGGGATCAGATACGCAGTATTTT.